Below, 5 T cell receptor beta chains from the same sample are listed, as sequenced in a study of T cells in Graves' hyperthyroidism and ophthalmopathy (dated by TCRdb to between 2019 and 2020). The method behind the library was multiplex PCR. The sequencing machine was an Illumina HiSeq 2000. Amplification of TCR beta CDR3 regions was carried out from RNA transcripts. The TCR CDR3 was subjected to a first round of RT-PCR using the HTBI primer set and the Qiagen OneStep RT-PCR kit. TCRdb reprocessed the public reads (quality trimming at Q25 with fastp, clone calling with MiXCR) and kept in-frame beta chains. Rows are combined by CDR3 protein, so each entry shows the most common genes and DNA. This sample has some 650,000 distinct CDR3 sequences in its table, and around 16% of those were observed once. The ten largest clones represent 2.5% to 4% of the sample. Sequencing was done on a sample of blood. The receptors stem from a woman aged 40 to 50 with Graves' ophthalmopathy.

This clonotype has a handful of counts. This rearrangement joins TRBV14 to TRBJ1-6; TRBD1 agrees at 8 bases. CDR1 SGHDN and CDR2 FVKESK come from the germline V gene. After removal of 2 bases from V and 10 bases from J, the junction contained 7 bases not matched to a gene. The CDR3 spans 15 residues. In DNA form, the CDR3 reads TGTGCCAGCAGCCAACATGAGACAGGGGTGTCACCCCTCCACTTT. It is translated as CASSQHETGVSPLHF.

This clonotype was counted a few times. Here the CDR3 reads CATLAGGALKVGYTF. The CDR3 bases are TGTGCCACCCTTGCCGGGGGCGCCTTGAAAGTTGGCTACACCTTC. The V gene is TRBV6-1, the J gene TRBJ1-2; a possible D gene is TRBD1 (6 bases). CDR1 MNHNS and CDR2 SASEGT come from the germline V gene. Trimming cost V 10 bases and J 7 bases, with 25 bases left between them. This CDR3 is 15 amino acids long.

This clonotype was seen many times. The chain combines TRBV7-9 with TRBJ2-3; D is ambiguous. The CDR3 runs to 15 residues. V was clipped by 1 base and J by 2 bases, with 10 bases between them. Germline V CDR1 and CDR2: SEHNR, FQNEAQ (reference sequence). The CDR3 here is CASSLGGTYTDTQYF. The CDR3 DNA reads TGTGCCAGCAGCTTAGGTGGCACCTACACAGATACGCAGTATTTT. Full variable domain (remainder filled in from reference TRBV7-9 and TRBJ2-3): DTGVSQNPRHKITKRGQNVTFRCDPISEHNRLYWYRQTLGQGPEFLTYFQNEAQLEKSRLLSDRFSAERPKGSFSTLEIQRTEQGDSAMYLCASSLGGTYTDTQYFGPGTRLTVL.

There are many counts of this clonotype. DNA of the CDR3: TGTGCCAGCAGCAAGCCAGGCGGTGGCTATTACGAGCAGTACTTC. Its translation: CASSKPGGGYYEQYF. This chain uses TRBV13 with TRBJ2-7; D is unresolved. There are 15 residues in the CDR3. V lost 5 bases and J lost 4, with 18 bases in between. CDR1 and CDR2 from the germline V gene are PRHDT and FYEKMQ (reference sequence).

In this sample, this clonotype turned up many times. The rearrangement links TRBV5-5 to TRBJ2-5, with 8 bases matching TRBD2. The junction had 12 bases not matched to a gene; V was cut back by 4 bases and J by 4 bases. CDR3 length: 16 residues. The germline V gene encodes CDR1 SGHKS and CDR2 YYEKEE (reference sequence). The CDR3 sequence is CASSLLFGGDLETQYF. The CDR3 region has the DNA TGTGCCAGCAGCCTCCTCTTCGGGGGGGATCTAGAGACCCAGTACTTC.